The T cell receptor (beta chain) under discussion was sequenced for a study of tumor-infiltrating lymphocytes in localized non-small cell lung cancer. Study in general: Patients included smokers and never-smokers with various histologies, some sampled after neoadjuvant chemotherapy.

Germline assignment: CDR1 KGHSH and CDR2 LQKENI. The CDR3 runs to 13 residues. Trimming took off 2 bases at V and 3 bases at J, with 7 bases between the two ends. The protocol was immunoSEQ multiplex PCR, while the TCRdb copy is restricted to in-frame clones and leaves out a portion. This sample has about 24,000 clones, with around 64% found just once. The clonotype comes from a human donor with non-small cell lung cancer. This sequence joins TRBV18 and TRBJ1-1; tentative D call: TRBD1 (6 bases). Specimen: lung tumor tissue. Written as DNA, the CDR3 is TGTGCCAGCTCACCATCAGGGGACACTGAAGCTTTCTTT. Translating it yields CASSPSGDTEAFF.